The rows below give T cell receptor beta chains drawn from one sample of a study of blood T cell repertoires in COVID-19. Libraries were prepared by immunoSEQ multiplex PCR; TCRdb keeps only in-frame clonotypes and omits some of them. Of a few hundred thousand clones in the sample, about 80% were seen once. The sample comprised peripheral blood. These receptors all stem from a person aged 65 to 79 with COVID-19, enrolled during active disease. Each CDR3 is given with its conserved first and last residue. Each record gives: D gene, V gene, J gene, clone size, CDR3 protein, CDR3 DNA. The D gene is left open where the match is weak. The size of a clone is reported for some rows only, either as once, few or many, or as a class for expanded clones.

TRBD1	TRBV7-9	TRBJ1-5	-	CASSTRTGGEESTQHF	TGTGCCAGCAGCACCAGGACAGGGGGCGAAGAGAGTACCCAGCATTTT
TRBD1	TRBV29-1	TRBJ1-1	-	CSGYRGTEAFF	TGCAGCGGCTACAGGGGGACTGAAGCTTTCTTT
-	TRBV5-6	TRBJ1-5	once	CASSFLGEGGNQPQHF	TGTGCCAGCAGCTTTTTGGGGGAGGGAGGCAATCAGCCCCAGCATTTT
TRBD1	TRBV2	TRBJ1-1	once	CASSQTGQGNTEAFF	TGTGCCAGCAGTCAGACGGGACAGGGGAACACTGAAGCTTTCTTT
-	TRBV12-5	TRBJ2-5	-	CASGFTGETQYF	TGTGCTAGTGGTTTTACAGGGGAGACCCAGTACTTC
TRBD1	TRBV5-6	TRBJ2-7	-	CASSLVTGTVYEQYF	TGTGCCAGCAGCTTGGTCACCGGGACAGTCTACGAGCAGTACTTC
TRBD1	TRBV7-9	TRBJ2-1	once	CASSPPQGVVTYNEQFF	TGTGCCAGCAGCCCACCCCAGGGGGTTGTCACCTACAATGAGCAGTTCTTC
-	TRBV6-2/TRBV6-3	TRBJ2-7	-	CASSYGLDSPPYEQYF	TGTGCCAGCAGTTACGGGTTGGACTCACCGCCCTACGAGCAGTACTTC
-	TRBV3-1/TRBV3-2	TRBJ2-7	-	CASSQGQRYYEQYF	TGTGCCAGCAGCCAAGGACAGAGATACTACGAGCAGTACTTC
-	TRBV6-4	TRBJ1-5	-	CASSWAVQPQHF	TGTGCCAGCAGTTGGGCCGTCCAGCCCCAGCATTTT
TRBD2	TRBV2	TRBJ2-7	-	CASSGPPSGRGYEQYF	TGTGCCAGCAGTGGACCTCCTAGCGGGAGGGGCTACGAGCAGTACTTC
-	TRBV18	TRBJ2-1	-	CASSPSHPTNYNEQFF	TGTGCCAGCTCACCTTCACACCCTACTAACTACAATGAGCAGTTCTTC
TRBD1	TRBV6-2/TRBV6-3	TRBJ2-1	once	CASSSTHRGKSLNEQFF	TGTGCCAGCAGTTCAACCCACAGGGGAAAGAGTTTGAATGAGCAGTTCTTC
TRBD1	TRBV30	TRBJ1-4	-	CAWSVGDRALLFF	TGTGCCTGGAGTGTGGGAGACAGGGCCTTACTGTTTTTT
TRBD1	TRBV24-1	TRBJ1-1	-	CATYNRDRVTEAFF	TGTGCCACCTATAACAGGGACAGGGTCACTGAAGCTTTCTTT
TRBD1	TRBV28	TRBJ2-7	once	CASSWDRESDEQYF	TGTGCCAGCAGCTGGGACAGGGAATCGGACGAGCAGTACTTC
TRBD2	TRBV7-2	TRBJ2-7	-	CASSTTSGGTYEQYF	TGTGCCAGCAGCACGACTAGCGGGGGGACCTACGAGCAGTACTTC
TRBD1	TRBV19	TRBJ2-7	-	CASSETGYPEQYF	TGTGCCAGTAGTGAGACAGGGTATCCCGAGCAGTACTTC
-	TRBV28	TRBJ1-1	once	CASRPSLGVLEAFF	TGTGCCAGCAGACCCTCCCTCGGGGTTTTGGAGGCTTTCTTT
-	TRBV19	TRBJ1-5	-	CASSIPPAGRQPQHF	TGTGCCAGTAGTATACCCCCCGCAGGGCGTCAGCCCCAGCATTTT
-	TRBV27	TRBJ2-2	-	CASMNWNTGELFF	TGTGCCAGCATGAACTGGAACACCGGGGAGCTGTTTTTT
TRBD1	TRBV29-1	TRBJ1-1	-	CSVPGQGNTEAFF	TGCAGCGTTCCGGGACAGGGGAACACTGAAGCTTTCTTT
TRBD1	TRBV7-2	TRBJ1-2	-	CASSLDRGSRGYTF	TGTGCCAGCAGCTTGGACAGGGGGAGTCGGGGCTACACCTTC
-	TRBV6-4	TRBJ2-7	-	CASSGDKLRTYEQYF	TGTGCCAGCAGTGGGGACAAACTAAGAACCTACGAGCAGTACTTC
-	TRBV7-9	TRBJ1-2	-	CASSFHPRQANYGYTF	TGTGCCAGCAGCTTTCATCCCCGACAGGCTAACTATGGCTACACCTTC
TRBD2	TRBV12-5	TRBJ2-3	once	CASGSGGAGDTQYF	TGTGCTAGTGGTTCCGGGGGGGCGGGCGATACGCAGTATTTT